Listed below are T cell receptor beta chains from one sample, sequenced in a study of blood T cell repertoires in COVID-19. Data came from immunoSEQ multiplex PCR; TCRdb stores just in-frame clones and leaves some out. The sample consists of fewer than 400,000 clones, 90% of them appearing once. The sequencing sample was made of PBMCs or T cells enriched from blood (not recorded which). Receptors originate from a woman under 40 who had been exposed to COVID-19. CDR3s include the opening cysteine and the closing phenylalanine or tryptophan. Fields, in order: D gene, clone size, J gene, V gene, CDR3 protein, CDR3 DNA. D genes are given only for firm matches. Not every row has a clone size; where given, it reads once, few, many or a size class.

D: TRBD1; size: NA; J: TRBJ1-1; V: TRBV11-2; CDR3: CASSLVRGTEAFF; DNA: TGTGCCAGCAGCTTAGTCAGGGGGACTGAAGCTTTCTTT
D: TRBD2; size: NA; J: TRBJ2-1; V: TRBV29-1; CDR3: CSVGLAVIYNEQFF; DNA: TGCAGCGTTGGACTAGCTGTAATCTACAATGAGCAGTTCTTC
D: NA; size: NA; J: TRBJ2-5; V: TRBV7-8; CDR3: CASSLGMETQYF; DNA: TGTGCCAGCAGCTTAGGTATGGAGACCCAGTACTTC
D: TRBD1; size: NA; J: TRBJ1-5; V: TRBV3-1/TRBV3-2; CDR3: CASNPRTGMLPQHF; DNA: TGTGCCAGCAACCCAAGGACAGGGATGCTGCCCCAGCATTTT
D: NA; size: NA; J: TRBJ1-5; V: TRBV4-1; CDR3: CASSQEYRQGGQPQHF; DNA: TGCGCCAGCAGCCAAGAGTATCGGCAGGGTGGCCAGCCCCAGCATTTT
D: NA; size: NA; J: TRBJ2-7; V: TRBV7-9; CDR3: CASYDGYEQYF; DNA: TGTGCCAGCTATGACGGGTACGAGCAGTACTTC
D: TRBD1; size: NA; J: TRBJ2-3; V: TRBV7-6; CDR3: CASQGADTQYF; DNA: TGTGCCAGCCAGGGGGCAGATACGCAGTATTTT
D: NA; size: NA; J: TRBJ1-5; V: TRBV18; CDR3: CASSNRENQPQHF; DNA: TGTGCCAGCTCCAACCGTGAGAATCAGCCCCAGCATTTT
D: TRBD1; size: NA; J: TRBJ1-2; V: TRBV5-1; CDR3: CASSSPGQGYGYTF; DNA: TGCGCCAGCAGCTCCCCGGGACAGGGCTATGGCTACACCTTC
D: TRBD1; size: NA; J: TRBJ1-1; V: TRBV5-1; CDR3: CASSLAGRGQTEAFF; DNA: TGCGCCAGCAGCTTGGCCGGGAGGGGGCAGACTGAAGCTTTCTTT
D: NA; size: NA; J: TRBJ2-3; V: TRBV14; CDR3: CASSQVALTDTQYF; DNA: TGTGCCAGCAGCCAAGTAGCCTTGACAGATACGCAGTATTTT
D: NA; size: NA; J: TRBJ1-3; V: TRBV19; CDR3: CASRNRSGNTIYF; DNA: TGTGCCAGTAGGAACAGGTCCGGAAACACCATATATTTT
D: NA; size: NA; J: TRBJ2-7; V: TRBV7-6; CDR3: CASSQTGEQYF; DNA: TGTGCCAGCAGCCAGACAGGAGAGCAGTACTTC
D: TRBD1; size: NA; J: TRBJ1-4; V: TRBV5-6; CDR3: CASSPGTGARLSEKLFF; DNA: TGTGCCAGCAGCCCCGGGACAGGGGCTCGTCTTAGTGAAAAACTGTTTTTT
D: NA; size: NA; J: TRBJ2-2; V: TRBV24-1; CDR3: CATSGRGVVGELFF; DNA: TGTGCCACCTCCGGCAGGGGCGTTGTCGGGGAGCTGTTTTTT
D: TRBD1; size: NA; J: TRBJ2-7; V: TRBV5-8; CDR3: CACTPGQANPVIYEQYF; DNA: TGTGCCTGTACACCGGGACAGGCGAATCCAGTAATCTACGAGCAGTACTTC
D: NA; size: once; J: TRBJ1-6; V: TRBV4-3; CDR3: CASSQGNQALYNSPLHF; DNA: TGCGCCAGCAGCCAAGGGAATCAGGCTCTCTATAATTCACCCCTCCACTTT
D: TRBD1; size: NA; J: TRBJ1-1; V: TRBV5-4; CDR3: CASSGPDRPGTEAFF; DNA: TGTGCCAGCAGCGGCCCGGACAGGCCGGGCACTGAAGCTTTCTTT
D: NA; size: NA; J: TRBJ1-5; V: TRBV27; CDR3: CASSSGWSNQPQHF; DNA: TGTGCCAGCAGTTCAGGGTGGAGCAATCAGCCCCAGCATTTT
D: NA; size: NA; J: TRBJ1-5; V: TRBV7-2; CDR3: CASSPTRHSNQPQHF; DNA: TGTGCCAGCAGCCCCACGCGACATAGCAATCAGCCCCAGCATTTT
D: NA; size: NA; J: TRBJ1-6; V: TRBV19; CDR3: CASSQNGFNNSPLHF; DNA: TGTGCCAGTAGTCAGAACGGGTTTAATAATTCACCCCTCCACTTT
D: TRBD1; size: few; J: TRBJ1-5; V: TRBV10-1; CDR3: CASSGWWRGRGNQPQHF; DNA: TGCGCCAGCAGTGGGTGGTGGAGGGGGCGAGGCAATCAGCCCCAGCATTTT
D: NA; size: NA; J: TRBJ1-6; V: TRBV4-1; CDR3: CASSQERSHPTLHF; DNA: TGCGCCAGCAGCCAAGAGAGAAGTCATCCGACCCTCCACTTT
D: TRBD1; size: few; J: TRBJ1-4; V: TRBV4-2; CDR3: CASSQAASGTEIFYEKLFF; DNA: TGTGCCAGCAGCCAAGCGGCATCCGGGACAGAAATATTTTATGAAAAACTGTTTTTT
D: TRBD1; size: NA; J: TRBJ1-2; V: TRBV9; CDR3: CASSPGTGGRNYGYTF; DNA: TGTGCCAGCAGCCCCGGGACAGGGGGCAGGAACTATGGCTACACCTTC
D: NA; size: NA; J: TRBJ2-7; V: TRBV3-1/TRBV3-2; CDR3: CASSLGTTYEQYF; DNA: TGTGCCAGCAGCCTGGGGACAACCTACGAGCAGTACTTC
D: NA; size: NA; J: TRBJ1-6; V: TRBV7-3; CDR3: CASPQAGLNSPLHF; DNA: TGTGCCAGCCCACAAGCAGGGTTGAATTCACCCCTCCACTTT
D: TRBD1; size: NA; J: TRBJ1-1; V: TRBV29-1; CDR3: CSVGQGRGTEAFF; DNA: TGCAGCGTCGGACAGGGGCGGGGGACTGAAGCTTTCTTT
D: TRBD1; size: NA; J: TRBJ1-1; V: TRBV7-3; CDR3: CASTLPGQGKDLINTEAFF; DNA: TGTGCCAGCACCCTGCCGGGACAGGGCAAGGATCTCATTAACACTGAAGCTTTCTTT
D: TRBD1; size: NA; J: TRBJ1-5; V: TRBV6-2/TRBV6-3; CDR3: CASSYRLWDRGPF; DNA: TGTGCCAGCAGTTACCGCCTGTGGGACAGGGGCCCATTT
D: TRBD1; size: NA; J: TRBJ2-7; V: TRBV28; CDR3: CASMAQGAIYEQYF; DNA: TGTGCCAGCATGGCACAGGGGGCTATCTACGAGCAGTACTTC
D: TRBD1; size: NA; J: TRBJ1-1; V: TRBV5-1; CDR3: CASSAGQPNTEAFF; DNA: TGCGCCAGCAGCGCGGGACAGCCGAACACTGAAGCTTTCTTT
D: NA; size: NA; J: TRBJ1-3; V: TRBV15; CDR3: CATSIDFSGNTIYF; DNA: TGTGCCACCAGTATCGACTTCTCTGGAAACACCATATATTTT
D: TRBD1; size: NA; J: TRBJ1-6; V: TRBV5-4; CDR3: CASSSTGGYSPLHF; DNA: TGTGCCAGCAGCTCAACAGGGGGTTATTCACCCCTCCACTTT
D: TRBD2; size: NA; J: TRBJ2-5; V: TRBV5-5; CDR3: CASSLLSSGGKETQYF; DNA: TGTGCCAGCAGCTTGCTTAGTAGCGGGGGAAAAGAGACCCAGTACTTC
D: NA; size: once; J: TRBJ1-1; V: TRBV7-3; CDR3: CASKKGQANTEAFF; DNA: TGTGCCAGCAAAAAGGGACAAGCGAACACTGAAGCTTTCTTT
D: NA; size: NA; J: TRBJ1-5; V: TRBV15; CDR3: CATSRDRQDNQPQHF; DNA: TGTGCCACCAGCAGAGATCGGCAGGACAATCAGCCCCAGCATTTT
D: TRBD2; size: NA; J: TRBJ2-3; V: TRBV11-2; CDR3: CASSRLAANADTQYF; DNA: TGTGCCAGCAGTCGGCTAGCGGCTAACGCAGATACGCAGTATTTT
D: NA; size: NA; J: TRBJ2-3; V: TRBV20-1; CDR3: CSAGRPDTQYF; DNA: TGCAGTGCTGGCCGTCCAGATACGCAGTATTTT
D: NA; size: NA; J: TRBJ2-7; V: TRBV6-5; CDR3: CASSYSPIRGSYEQYF; DNA: TGTGCCAGCAGTTACTCTCCGATCAGGGGATCCTACGAGCAGTACTTC
D: TRBD1; size: NA; J: TRBJ2-7; V: TRBV5-6; CDR3: CASTDRRSYYEQYF; DNA: TGTGCCAGCACGGACAGGCGATCATACTACGAGCAGTACTTC
D: NA; size: NA; J: TRBJ1-6; V: TRBV5-1; CDR3: CASSLAPPGSYNSPLHF; DNA: TGCGCCAGCAGCTTGGCCCCACCGGGCTCCTATAATTCACCCCTCCACTTT
D: NA; size: NA; J: TRBJ2-2; V: TRBV9; CDR3: CASSVAGRGNTGELFF; DNA: TGTGCCAGCAGCGTAGCGGGCAGGGGGAACACCGGGGAGCTGTTTTTT
D: TRBD2; size: NA; J: TRBJ2-2; V: TRBV29-1; CDR3: CSVDGLAGTGELFF; DNA: TGCAGCGTTGACGGGCTAGCGGGGACCGGGGAGCTGTTTTTT
D: NA; size: NA; J: TRBJ2-5; V: TRBV11-2; CDR3: CASSLDIMASQYF; DNA: TGTGCCAGCAGCTTAGATATAATGGCTAGCCAGTACTTC
D: NA; size: NA; J: TRBJ2-3; V: TRBV9; CDR3: CASSALAGGADTQYF; DNA: TGTGCCAGCAGCGCATTAGCCGGTGGTGCAGATACGCAGTATTTT
D: NA; size: NA; J: TRBJ1-6; V: TRBV5-1; CDR3: CASSLEGINSPLHF; DNA: TGCGCCAGCAGCTTGGAGGGGATTAATTCACCCCTCCACTTT
D: NA; size: NA; J: TRBJ1-2; V: TRBV4-1; CDR3: CASSQDLIYRGSYGYTF; DNA: TGCGCCAGCAGCCAAGATCTTATTTATCGGGGGTCCTATGGCTACACCTTC
D: NA; size: NA; J: TRBJ1-6; V: TRBV18; CDR3: CASSPSTADSPLHF; DNA: TGTGCCAGCTCACCTTCCACTGCGGATTCACCCCTCCACTTT
D: TRBD1; size: NA; J: TRBJ1-6; V: TRBV24-1; CDR3: CATRQGDNSPLHF; DNA: TGTGCCACCAGGCAGGGGGATAATTCACCCCTCCACTTT
D: TRBD1; size: once; J: TRBJ1-5; V: TRBV7-9; CDR3: CASSPGTGNNQPQHF; DNA: TGTGCCAGCAGCCCCGGGACAGGGAATAATCAGCCCCAGCATTTT
D: TRBD1; size: NA; J: TRBJ2-7; V: TRBV4-3; CDR3: CASSQDWDRGAYEQYF; DNA: TGCGCCAGCAGCCAAGATTGGGACAGGGGGGCCTACGAGCAGTACTTC
D: NA; size: NA; J: TRBJ1-1; V: TRBV19; CDR3: CASTSETVNTEAFF; DNA: TGTGCCAGCACCTCCGAGACAGTGAACACTGAAGCTTTCTTT